The text below deals with one TCR beta chain. The entry originates in a study of blood T cell repertoires in COVID-19. As for the study in general: The samples span acute and convalescent COVID-19 from the United States, Italy and Spain.

Some clones are missing from TCRdb's copy, which holds only in-frame ones; the method was immunoSEQ multiplex PCR. The table lists 200,000 to 250,000 clones, approximately 85% of them singletons. This clonotype originated in a woman over 75 with COVID-19, enrolled during active disease. The sequenced material came from peripheral blood.

The CDR3 sequence: CASSPSWDSSYNEQFF. CDR3 DNA sequence: TGTGCCAGCTCCCCCTCGTGGGACTCCTCCTACAATGAGCAGTTCTTC. The V and J genes are TRBV18 and TRBJ2-1; possibly TRBD2 for D (6 bases). The CDR3 extends over 16 amino acids. V shed 6 bases and J shed 0 bases, with 15 bases lying between them. The germline gives CDR1 KGHSH, CDR2 LQKENI.